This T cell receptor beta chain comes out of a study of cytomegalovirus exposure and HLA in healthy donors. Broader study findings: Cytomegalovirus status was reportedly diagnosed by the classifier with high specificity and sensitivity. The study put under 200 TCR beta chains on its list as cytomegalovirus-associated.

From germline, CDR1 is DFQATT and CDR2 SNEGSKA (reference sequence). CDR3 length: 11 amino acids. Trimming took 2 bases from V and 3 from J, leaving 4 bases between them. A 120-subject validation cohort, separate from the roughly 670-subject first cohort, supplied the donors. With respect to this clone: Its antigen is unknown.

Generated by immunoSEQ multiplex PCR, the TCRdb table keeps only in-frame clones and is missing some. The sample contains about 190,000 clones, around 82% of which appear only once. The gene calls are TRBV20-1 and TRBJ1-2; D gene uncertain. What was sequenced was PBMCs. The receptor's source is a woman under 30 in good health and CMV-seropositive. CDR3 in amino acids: CSARIDYGYTF. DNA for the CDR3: TGCAGTGCTAGAATCGACTATGGCTACACCTTC.